This TCR beta chain was obtained from a study of blood T cell repertoires in COVID-19. At the level of the study: In each case, the material was cDNA or gDNA derived from T cells, B-cell-depleted T cells, or PBMCs.

This clone was recorded many times. Only in-frame clones appear in the TCRdb table, and some are missing; sequencing was by immunoSEQ multiplex PCR. Of about 89,000 clones detected, just under 80% appear once; the ten largest clones hold about 6%. Recruited during active infection, patients (from Seattle) were subsequently followed longitudinally. This receptor was identified in a man aged 65 to 85 with COVID-19, enrolled during active disease. Specimen: peripheral blood.

CDR3 protein: CASSHTSLRGRREKLFF. The CDR3 nucleotides are TGCGCCAGCAGCCATACCTCTCTCAGGGGGCGCCGTGAAAAACTGTTTTTT. The V gene is TRBV4-1, the J gene TRBJ1-4; 8 bases are a match to TRBD1. The length of the CDR3 is 17 residues. Germline values: CDR1 MGHRA, CDR2 YSYEKL. J was trimmed by 7 bases and V by 3 bases; bases with no gene match: 13.